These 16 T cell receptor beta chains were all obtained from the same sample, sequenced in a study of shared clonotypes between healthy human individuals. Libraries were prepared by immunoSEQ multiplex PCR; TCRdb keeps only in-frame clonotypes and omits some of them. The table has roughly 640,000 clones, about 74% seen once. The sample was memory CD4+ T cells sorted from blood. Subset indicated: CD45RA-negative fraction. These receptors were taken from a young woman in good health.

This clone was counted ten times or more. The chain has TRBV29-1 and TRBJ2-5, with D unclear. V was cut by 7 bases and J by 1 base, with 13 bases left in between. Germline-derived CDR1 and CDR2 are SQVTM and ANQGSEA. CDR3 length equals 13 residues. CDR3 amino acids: CSAPTVSQETQYF. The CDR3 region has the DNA TGCAGCGCCCCCACCGTCTCCCAAGAGACCCAGTACTTC.

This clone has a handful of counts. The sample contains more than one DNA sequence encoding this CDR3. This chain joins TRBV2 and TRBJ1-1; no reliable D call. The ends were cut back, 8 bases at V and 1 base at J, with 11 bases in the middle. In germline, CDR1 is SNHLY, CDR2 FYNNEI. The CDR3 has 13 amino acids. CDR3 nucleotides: TGTGCCAGCTCCAAGGGTGGGAACACTGAAGCTTTCTTT. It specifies CASSKGGNTEAFF.

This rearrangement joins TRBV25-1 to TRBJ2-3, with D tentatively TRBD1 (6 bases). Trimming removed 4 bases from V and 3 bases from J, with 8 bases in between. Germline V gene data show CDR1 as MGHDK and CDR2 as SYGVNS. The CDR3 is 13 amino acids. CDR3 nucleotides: TGTGCCAGCAGTGTACAGGGAACAGATACGCAGTATTTT. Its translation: CASSVQGTDTQYF.

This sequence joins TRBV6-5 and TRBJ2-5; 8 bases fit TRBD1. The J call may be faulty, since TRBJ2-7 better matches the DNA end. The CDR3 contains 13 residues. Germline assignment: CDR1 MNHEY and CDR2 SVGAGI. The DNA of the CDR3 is TGTGCCAGCATCGTAGACAGGGGCTACGAGCAGTACTTC. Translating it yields CASIVDRGYEQYF.

The CDR3 coding sequence is TGTGCCAGCAGCTCCCGGAGGGCCGACGAGCAGTACTTC. It encodes CASSSRRADEQYF. V gene TRBV7-7 combines with J gene TRBJ2-7, with TRBD2 as a possible D gene (6 bases). The germline V gene has CDR1 SSHAT and CDR2 FNYEAQ (reference sequence). The CDR3 is 13 amino acids. V was pared by 4 bases and J by 5 bases, with 12 bases between.

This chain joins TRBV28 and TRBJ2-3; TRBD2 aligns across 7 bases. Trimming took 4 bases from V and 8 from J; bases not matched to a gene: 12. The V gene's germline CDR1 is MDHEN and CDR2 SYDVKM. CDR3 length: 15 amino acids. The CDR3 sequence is CASSSSGTKGVTQYF. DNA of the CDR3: TGTGCCAGCAGTTCCAGCGGGACTAAAGGGGTTACGCAGTATTTT.

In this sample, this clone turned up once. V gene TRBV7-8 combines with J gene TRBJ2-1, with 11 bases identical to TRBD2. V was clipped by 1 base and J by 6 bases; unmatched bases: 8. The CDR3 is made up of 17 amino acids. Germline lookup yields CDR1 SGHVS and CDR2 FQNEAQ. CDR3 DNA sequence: TGTGCCAGCAGCTTAGTACCTAGCGGGAGGAGAGGCAATGAGCAGTTCTTC. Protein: CASSLVPSGRRGNEQFF.

CDR3 loop: CASSHRTSGTDTQYF. The CDR3 region has the DNA TGCGCCAGCAGCCACCGGACTAGCGGCACAGATACGCAGTATTTT. The rearrangement uses TRBV5-1 and TRBJ2-3, with TRBD2 identical over 9 bases. Germline CDR1 is SGHRS and CDR2 is YFSETQ. The CDR3 is 15 residues long. J lost 1 base, V lost 4 bases, and 4 bases had no gene match.

This CDR3 reads CASSREADTQYF. The DNA of the CDR3 is TGTGCCAGCAGTCGCGAGGCGGATACGCAGTATTTT. The chain joins TRBV11-2 to TRBJ2-3; D gene uncertain. V was trimmed by 6 bases and J by 6 bases, leaving 10 bases between them. The germline V gene encodes CDR1 SGHAT and CDR2 FQNNGV. CDR3 length equals 12 residues.

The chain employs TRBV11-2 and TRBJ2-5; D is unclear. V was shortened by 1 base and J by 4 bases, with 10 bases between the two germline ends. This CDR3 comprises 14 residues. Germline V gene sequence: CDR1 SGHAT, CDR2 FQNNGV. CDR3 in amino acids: CASSLVTFGETQYF. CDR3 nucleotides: TGTGCCAGCAGCTTAGTCACATTCGGAGAGACCCAGTACTTC.

The DNA for the CDR3 is TGTGCCAGCAGTCCCGGGAGGGTAACCCCTTCCAGGGAGACCCAGTACTTC. This encodes CASSPGRVTPSRETQYF. The genes are TRBV28 and TRBJ2-5; TRBD2 matches 8 bases. V lost 5 bases to trimming and J lost 5 bases; unmatched junction nucleotides: 16. The CDR3 has 17 residues. Germline CDR1 reads MDHEN; CDR2 reads SYDVKM.

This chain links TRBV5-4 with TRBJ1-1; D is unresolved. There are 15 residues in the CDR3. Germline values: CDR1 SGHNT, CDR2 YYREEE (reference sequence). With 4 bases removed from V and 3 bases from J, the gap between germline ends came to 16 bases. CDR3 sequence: CASSPLGWRDTEAFF. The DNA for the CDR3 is TGTGCCAGCAGCCCTCTCGGCTGGAGGGACACTGAAGCTTTCTTT.

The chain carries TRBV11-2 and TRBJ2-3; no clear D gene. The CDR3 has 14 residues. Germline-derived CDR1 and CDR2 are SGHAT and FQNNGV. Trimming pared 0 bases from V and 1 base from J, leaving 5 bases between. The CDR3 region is CASSLDEGTDTQYF. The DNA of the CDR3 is TGTGCCAGCAGCTTAGATGAGGGCACAGATACGCAGTATTTT.

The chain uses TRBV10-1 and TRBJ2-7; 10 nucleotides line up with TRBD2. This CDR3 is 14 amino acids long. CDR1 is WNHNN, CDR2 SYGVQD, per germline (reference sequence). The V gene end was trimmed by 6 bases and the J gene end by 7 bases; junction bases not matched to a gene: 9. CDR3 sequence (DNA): TGCGCCAGCAGCGAGAGCGGGAGGGCCGAGGAGCAGTACTTC. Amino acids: CASSESGRAEEQYF.

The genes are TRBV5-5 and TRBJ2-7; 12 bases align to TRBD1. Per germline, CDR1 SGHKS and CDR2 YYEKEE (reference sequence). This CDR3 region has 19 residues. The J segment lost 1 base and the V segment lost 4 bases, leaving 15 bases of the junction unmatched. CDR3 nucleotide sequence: TGTGCCAGCAGCATACCGGGACAGGGGGCGCAAATCGGGTCCTACGAGCAGTACTTC. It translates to CASSIPGQGAQIGSYEQYF.

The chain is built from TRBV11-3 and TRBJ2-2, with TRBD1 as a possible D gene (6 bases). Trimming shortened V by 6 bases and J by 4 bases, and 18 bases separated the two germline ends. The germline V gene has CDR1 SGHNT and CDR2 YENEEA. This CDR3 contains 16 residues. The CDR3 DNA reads TGTGCCAGCAGTTTACACACCAGGGGTAGCACCGGGGAGCTGTTTTTT. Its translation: CASSLHTRGSTGELFF.